The 13 T cell receptor beta chains presented below share a single source sample, sequenced in a study of cytomegalovirus exposure and HLA in healthy donors listed by TCRdb under 2017. Library prep was done by the immunoSEQ multiplex PCR assay. Entries here come from immuneACCESS through TCRdb and include only in-frame sequences with V and J called. Some clones fail to appear in such tables; in the studies checked, an unresolved V gene covers under half of the shortfall, and the cause of the remainder is unknown. The sample profile shows fewer than 350,000 clones; 88% of them were found once. Approximately 0.95% of the sample is held by the ten biggest clonotypes. The specimen was PBMCs. Receptors were obtained from a woman between 18 and 29 years old in good health and CMV-seronegative.

V and J are TRBV29-1 and TRBJ1-4, with 8 bases identical to TRBD1. The CDR3 consists of 14 residues. The V segment lost 5 bases and the J segment 7 bases; nucleotides outside the gene matches: 9. Germline V gene lookup returns CDR1 SQVTM and CDR2 ANQGSEA. The CDR3 bases are TGCAGCGTTTTACCAGGGGGCAAGGGTGAAAAACTGTTTTTT. It encodes CSVLPGGKGEKLFF.

The rearrangement uses TRBV2 and TRBJ2-7; TRBD1 agrees at 9 bases. J lost 5 bases, V lost 8 bases, and 10 bases had no gene match. This CDR3 has 14 amino acids. The germline gives CDR1 SNHLY, CDR2 FYNNEI. CDR3 protein: CASRGQGYIHEQYF. As DNA, the CDR3 is TGTGCCAGCCGCGGACAGGGGTATATCCACGAGCAGTACTTC. The variable domain in full, with the rest retrieved from reference TRBV2 and TRBJ2-7, is EPEVTQTPSHQVTQMGQEVILRCVPISNHLYFYWYRQILGQKVEFLVSFYNNEISEKSEIFDDQFSVERPDGSNFTLKIRSTKLEDSAMYFCASRGQGYIHEQYFGPGTRLTVT.

A remark on this clone: One junction end disagrees with the germline gene, perhaps due to a read error. The chain recombines TRBV15 with TRBJ2-7, with TRBD2 identical over 7 bases. The CDR3 runs to 13 residues. Germline CDR1 and CDR2: LNHNV and YYDKDF (reference sequence). The DNA of the CDR3 is TGTGCCACCAGCAGAGATCGGGACTATTTGTCGCACTTC. It codes for CATSRDRDYLSHF.

Ten or more counts support this clone. The CDR3 sequence is CASSLGWAQRRNNEQFF. Here the CDR3 DNA reads TGTGCCAGCAGCTTAGGCTGGGCCCAGAGAAGAAACAATGAGCAGTTCTTC. The chain couples TRBV7-6 to TRBJ2-1; D call uncertain. V dropped 1 base and J dropped 5 bases, with 18 bases sitting between them. The CDR3 has 17 residues. Germline CDR1 reads SGHVS; CDR2 reads FNYEAQ. The full variable domain, rest sourced from reference TRBV7-6 and TRBJ2-1, is GAGVSQSPRYKVTKRGQDVALRCDPISGHVSLYWYRQALGQGPEFLTYFNYEAQQDKSGLPNDRFSAERPEGSISTLTIQRTEQRDSAMYRCASSLGWAQRRNNEQFFGPGTRLTVL.

The chain uses TRBV2 and TRBJ2-6; tentative D call: TRBD1 (5 bases). This CDR3 is built from 14 residues. The V gene lost 11 bases and the J gene lost 2 bases, with 13 bases spanning the gap. CDR1 and CDR2 from the germline V gene are SNHLY and FYNNEI. The DNA for the CDR3 is TGTGCCCGCCAGGGTCTAGCTGGGGCCAACGTCCTGACTTTC. This gives the protein CARQGLAGANVLTF.

This rearrangement joins TRBV28 to TRBJ2-4; perhaps TRBD1 as D (5 bases). Germline V gene sequence: CDR1 MDHEN, CDR2 SYDVKM. The CDR3 runs to 15 residues. The germline V and J ends were trimmed by 7 bases and 0 bases, with 13 bases remaining between them. DNA of the CDR3: TGTGCCAGCAACCTCGGACACTTAGCCAAAAACATTCAGTACTTC. It codes for CASNLGHLAKNIQYF.

V gene TRBV2 combines with J gene TRBJ2-5; 7 bases fit TRBD1. Looked up from germline, CDR1 is SNHLY and CDR2 is FYNNEI. The CDR3 is 13 residues long. V shed 8 bases and J 1 base; nucleotides not matched to a gene: 4. CDR3 residues: CASHRDSQETQYF. In nucleotides, the CDR3 is TGTGCCAGCCACAGGGACAGCCAAGAGACCCAGTACTTC.

The chain has TRBV5-4 and TRBJ1-1; D uncertain. This CDR3 is 14 amino acids long. Trimming cost V 2 bases and J 3 bases, with 11 bases left between them. CDR1 is SGHNT, CDR2 YYREEE, per germline (reference sequence). In nucleotides, the CDR3 is TGTGCCAGCAGCTTTGGCGGATCGGACACTGAAGCTTTCTTT. Translated: CASSFGGSDTEAFF.

This clone was recorded at least ten times. The genes are TRBV6-6 and TRBJ1-1, with D tentatively TRBD1 (5 bases). Germline V gene sequence: CDR1 MNHNY, CDR2 SVGAGI (reference sequence). The length of the CDR3 is 12 residues. Trimming stripped 5 bases from V and 8 bases from J, with 12 bases between. CDR3 coding DNA: TGTGCCAGCAGTGGGGAAGGGGCCGAAGCTTTCTTT. Protein product: CASSGEGAEAFF.

CDR3 residues: CASSLYSGTIRSYEQYF. The CDR3 DNA follows: TGCGCCAGCAGCTTGTATTCCGGGACAATACGATCCTACGAGCAGTACTTC. The chain has TRBV5-1 and TRBJ2-7, with D perhaps matching TRBD1 (6 bases). Germline CDR1 is SGHRS and CDR2 is YFSETQ. The length of the CDR3 is 17 residues. V lost 1 base and J 1 base, leaving 18 bases between the germline ends. The full variable domain, completed using reference TRBV5-1 and TRBJ2-7, is KAGVTQTPRYLIKTRGQQVTLSCSPISGHRSVSWYQQTPGQGLQFLFEYFSETQRNKGNFPGRFSGRQFSNSRSEMNVSTLELGDSALYLCASSLYSGTIRSYEQYFGPGTRLTVT.

The rearrangement uses TRBV4-3 and TRBJ1-3, with TRBD1 matching 8 bases. The junction had 2 bases not matched to a gene; V was cut back by 1 base and J by 0 bases. CDR1 is LGHNA, CDR2 YSLEER, per germline. The CDR3 is 16 residues long. In nucleotides, the CDR3 is TGCGCCAGCAGCCAAGGGGACAGGACCTCTGGAAACACCATATATTTT. Residues: CASSQGDRTSGNTIYF.

This chain joins TRBV5-1 and TRBJ2-2, with D perhaps matching TRBD2 (6 bases). Germline-derived CDR1 and CDR2 are SGHRS and YFSETQ. The CDR3 spans 17 residues. V gave up 0 bases and J gave up 1 base, with 13 bases separating them. In DNA form, the CDR3 reads TGCGCCAGCAGCTTGGGATTCGGTAGCGGGAACACCGGGGAGCTGTTTTTT. It codes for CASSLGFGSGNTGELFF. Full variable domain (missing parts from reference TRBV5-1 and TRBJ2-2): KAGVTQTPRYLIKTRGQQVTLSCSPISGHRSVSWYQQTPGQGLQFLFEYFSETQRNKGNFPGRFSGRQFSNSRSEMNVSTLELGDSALYLCASSLGFGSGNTGELFFGEGSRLTVL.

This clone was seen just once. The chain has TRBV28 and TRBJ1-2, with 7 bases matching TRBD1. The ends lost 10 bases at V and 6 bases at J; junction bases unmatched: 14. Looked up from germline, CDR1 is MDHEN and CDR2 is SYDVKM. This CDR3 comprises 14 residues. CDR3 bases: TGTGCCACGAACTTAGGGGGCGCATCACATGGCTACACCTTC. This gives the protein CATNLGGASHGYTF.